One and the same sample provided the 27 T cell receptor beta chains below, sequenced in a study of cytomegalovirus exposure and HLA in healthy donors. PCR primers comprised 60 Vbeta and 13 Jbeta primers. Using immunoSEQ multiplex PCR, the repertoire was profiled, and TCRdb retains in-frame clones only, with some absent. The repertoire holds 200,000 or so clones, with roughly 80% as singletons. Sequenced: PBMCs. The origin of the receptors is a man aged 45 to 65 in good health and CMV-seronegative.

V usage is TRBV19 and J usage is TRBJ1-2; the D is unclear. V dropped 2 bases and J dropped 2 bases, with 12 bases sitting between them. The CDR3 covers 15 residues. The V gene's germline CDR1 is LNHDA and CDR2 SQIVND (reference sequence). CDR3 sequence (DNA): TGTGCCAGTAGTATACCGGCAGGAACCAACTATGGCTACACCTTC. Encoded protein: CASSIPAGTNYGYTF.

The CDR3 loop reads CASSALRAGNTIYF. CDR3 coding DNA: TGTGCCAGCAGTGCTTTGCGTGCTGGAAACACCATATATTTT. The chain carries TRBV6-1 and TRBJ1-3; D is unresolved. This CDR3 contains 14 residues. Germline CDR1 reads MNHNS; CDR2 reads SASEGT. Trimming took 4 bases from V and 2 from J, leaving 9 bases between them.

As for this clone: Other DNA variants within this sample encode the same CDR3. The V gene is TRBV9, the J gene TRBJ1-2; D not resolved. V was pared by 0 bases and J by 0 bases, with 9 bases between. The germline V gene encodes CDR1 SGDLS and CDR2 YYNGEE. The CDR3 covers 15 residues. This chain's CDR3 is CASSVATGTNYGYTF. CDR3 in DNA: TGTGCCAGCAGCGTAGCTACGGGGACTAACTATGGCTACACCTTC.

The CDR3 loop reads CASSQDPGQFGGYTF. For the CDR3, the DNA is TGTGCCAGCAGCCAAGATCCCGGACAGTTTGGGGGCTACACCTTC. This chain connects TRBV4-2 to TRBJ1-2, with D perhaps TRBD1 (6 bases). This CDR3 is built from 15 residues. V lost 0 bases to trimming and J lost 8 bases, with 16 bases between them. Germline CDR1 and CDR2: LGHNA and YNFKEQ.

CDR3 region: CASSEVDRATQYF. CDR3 sequence (DNA): TGTGCCAGCAGTGAGGTGGACAGGGCTACGCAGTATTTT. The chain links TRBV6-1 to TRBJ2-3; 8 bases map to TRBD1. V shed 3 bases and J 8 bases; nucleotides not matched to a gene: 4. This CDR3 spans 13 amino acids. Germline V gene data show CDR1 as MNHNS and CDR2 as SASEGT.

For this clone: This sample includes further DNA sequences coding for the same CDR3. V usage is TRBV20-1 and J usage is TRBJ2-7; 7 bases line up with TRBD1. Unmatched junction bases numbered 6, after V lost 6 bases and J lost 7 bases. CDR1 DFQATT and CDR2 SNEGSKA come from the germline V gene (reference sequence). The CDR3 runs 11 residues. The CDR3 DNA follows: TGCAGTGCCCGGGACAGAGGGGAGCAGTACTTC. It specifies CSARDRGEQYF.

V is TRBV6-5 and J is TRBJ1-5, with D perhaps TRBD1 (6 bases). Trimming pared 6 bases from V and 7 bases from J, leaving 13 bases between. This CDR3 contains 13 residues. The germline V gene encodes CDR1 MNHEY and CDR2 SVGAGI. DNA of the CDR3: TGTGCCAGCAGGCAGGGTAGGGGGCAGCCCCAGCATTTT. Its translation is CASRQGRGQPQHF.

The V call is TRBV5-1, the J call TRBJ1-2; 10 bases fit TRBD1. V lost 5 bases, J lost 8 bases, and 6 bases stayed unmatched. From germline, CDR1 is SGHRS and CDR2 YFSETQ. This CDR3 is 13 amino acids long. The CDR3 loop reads CASRLTGGRGYTF. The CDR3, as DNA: TGCGCCAGCAGACTGACAGGGGGCCGGGGCTACACCTTC. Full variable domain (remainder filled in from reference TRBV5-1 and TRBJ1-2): KAGVTQTPRYLIKTRGQQVTLSCSPISGHRSVSWYQQTPGQGLQFLFEYFSETQRNKGNFPGRFSGRQFSNSRSEMNVSTLELGDSALYLCASRLTGGRGYTFGSGTRLTVV.

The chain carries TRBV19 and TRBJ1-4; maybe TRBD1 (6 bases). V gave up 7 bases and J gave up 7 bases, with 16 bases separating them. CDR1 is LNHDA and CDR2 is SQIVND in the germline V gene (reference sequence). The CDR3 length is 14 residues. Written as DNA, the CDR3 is TGTGCCAGTAACCCGGGGGGCACGGGTGAAAAACTGTTTTTT. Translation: CASNPGGTGEKLFF.

The DNA of the CDR3 is TGTGCCAGCAGCGGAGGGTCGGCAGTGTATAATTCACCCCTCCACTTT. It encodes CASSGGSAVYNSPLHF. V is TRBV2 and J is TRBJ1-6; unclear D gene. With 6 bases removed from V and 4 bases from J, the gap between germline ends came to 16 bases. Per the germline V gene, CDR1 is SNHLY and CDR2 is FYNNEI. CDR3 length: 16 amino acids.

The CDR3 here is CASSVNGGRNTEAFF. In DNA form, the CDR3 reads TGTGCCAGCAGTGTGAACGGGGGGCGGAACACTGAAGCTTTCTTT. V and J are TRBV6-1 and TRBJ1-1; maybe TRBD1 (6 bases). V shed 4 bases and J shed 1 base, with 13 bases lying between them. This CDR3 comprises 15 residues. The germline V gene has CDR1 MNHNS and CDR2 SASEGT.

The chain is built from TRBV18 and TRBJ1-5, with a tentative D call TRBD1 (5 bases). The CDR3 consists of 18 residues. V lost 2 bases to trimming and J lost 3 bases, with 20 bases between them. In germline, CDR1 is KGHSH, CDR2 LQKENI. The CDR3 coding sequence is TGTGCCAGCTCACCAATAGGCAGGGAAGGGGTTACCAATCAGCCCCAGCATTTT. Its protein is CASSPIGREGVTNQPQHF.

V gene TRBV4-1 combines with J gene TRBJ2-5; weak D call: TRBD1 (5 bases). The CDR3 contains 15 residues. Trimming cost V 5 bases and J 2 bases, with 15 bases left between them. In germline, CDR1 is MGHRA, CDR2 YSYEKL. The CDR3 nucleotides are TGCGCCAGCAGCACCTATGGGGCAGCTCAAGAGACCCAGTACTTC. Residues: CASSTYGAAQETQYF.

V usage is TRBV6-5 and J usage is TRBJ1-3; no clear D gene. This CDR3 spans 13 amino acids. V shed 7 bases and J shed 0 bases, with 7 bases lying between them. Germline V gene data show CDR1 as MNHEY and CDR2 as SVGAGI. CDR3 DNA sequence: TGTGCCAGCACCGGTACCTCTGGAAACACCATATATTTT. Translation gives CASTGTSGNTIYF.

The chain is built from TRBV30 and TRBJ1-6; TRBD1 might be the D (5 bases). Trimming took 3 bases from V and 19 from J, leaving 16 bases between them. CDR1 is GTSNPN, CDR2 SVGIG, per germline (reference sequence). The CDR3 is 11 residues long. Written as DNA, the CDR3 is TGTGCCTGGAGCGGGGGAGGTTTGCCTCACTTT. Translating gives CAWSGGGLPHF.

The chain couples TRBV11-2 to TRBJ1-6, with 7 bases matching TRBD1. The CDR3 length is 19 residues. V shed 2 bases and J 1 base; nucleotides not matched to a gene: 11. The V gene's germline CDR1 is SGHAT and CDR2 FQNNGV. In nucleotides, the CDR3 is TGTGCCAGCAGCTTAACAGGGGCTCCGGGGTTATCCTATAATTCACCCCTCCACTTT. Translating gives CASSLTGAPGLSYNSPLHF.

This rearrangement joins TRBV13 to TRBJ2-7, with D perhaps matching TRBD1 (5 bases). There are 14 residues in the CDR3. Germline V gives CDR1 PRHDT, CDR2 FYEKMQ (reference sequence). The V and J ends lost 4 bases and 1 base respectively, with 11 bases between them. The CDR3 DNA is TGTGCCAGCAGCTCTCCCCAGGGATCCTACGAGCAGTACTTC. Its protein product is CASSSPQGSYEQYF.

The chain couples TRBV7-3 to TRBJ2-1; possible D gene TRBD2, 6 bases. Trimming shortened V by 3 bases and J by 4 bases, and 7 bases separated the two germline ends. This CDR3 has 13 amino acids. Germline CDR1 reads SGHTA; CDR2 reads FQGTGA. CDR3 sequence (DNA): TGTGCCAGCAGCTTGGGACTTTACAATGAGCAGTTCTTC. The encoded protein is CASSLGLYNEQFF.

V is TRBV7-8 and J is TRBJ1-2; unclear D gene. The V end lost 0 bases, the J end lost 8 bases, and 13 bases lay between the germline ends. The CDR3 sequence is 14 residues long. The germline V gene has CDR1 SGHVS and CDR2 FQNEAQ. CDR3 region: CASSLAQTAWGYTF. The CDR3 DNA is TGTGCCAGCAGCTTAGCGCAAACAGCCTGGGGCTACACCTTC.

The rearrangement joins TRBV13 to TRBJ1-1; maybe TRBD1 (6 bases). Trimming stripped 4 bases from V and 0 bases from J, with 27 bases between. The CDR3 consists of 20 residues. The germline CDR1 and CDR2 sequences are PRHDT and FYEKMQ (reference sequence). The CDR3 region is CASSSELFRTDAGMNTEAFF. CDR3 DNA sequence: TGTGCCAGCAGCTCCGAGCTTTTTAGGACAGACGCTGGGATGAACACTGAAGCTTTCTTT.

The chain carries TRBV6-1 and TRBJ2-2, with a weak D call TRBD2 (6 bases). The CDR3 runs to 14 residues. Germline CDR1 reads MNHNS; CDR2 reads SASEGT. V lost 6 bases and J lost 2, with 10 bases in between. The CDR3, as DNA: TGTGCCAGCAGCGGGAGATACAACACCGGGGAGCTGTTTTTT. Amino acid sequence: CASSGRYNTGELFF.

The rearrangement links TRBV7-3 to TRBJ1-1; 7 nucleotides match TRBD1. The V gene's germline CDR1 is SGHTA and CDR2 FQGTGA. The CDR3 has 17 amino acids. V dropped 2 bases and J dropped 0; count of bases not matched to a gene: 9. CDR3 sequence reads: CASSLFGTENVNTEAFF. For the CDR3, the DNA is TGTGCCAGCAGCTTATTTGGGACAGAGAACGTGAACACTGAAGCTTTCTTT.

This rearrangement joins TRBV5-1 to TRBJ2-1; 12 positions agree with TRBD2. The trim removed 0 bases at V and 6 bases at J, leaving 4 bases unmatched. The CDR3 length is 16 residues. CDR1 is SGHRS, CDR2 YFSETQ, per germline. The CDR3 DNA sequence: TGCGCCAGCAGCTTGGGAGGGACTAGCGGGTTCAATGAGCAGTTCTTC. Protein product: CASSLGGTSGFNEQFF.

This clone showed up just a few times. CDR3 loop: CASSYSDRGRRQETQYF. For the CDR3, the DNA is TGTGCCAGCAGCTACAGCGACAGGGGCCGGCGGCAAGAGACCCAGTACTTC. The genes are TRBV7-8 and TRBJ2-5; 8 positions agree with TRBD1. The junction had 12 bases not matched to a gene; V was cut back by 4 bases and J by 2 bases. Germline V gives CDR1 SGHVS, CDR2 FQNEAQ. This CDR3 has 17 amino acids.

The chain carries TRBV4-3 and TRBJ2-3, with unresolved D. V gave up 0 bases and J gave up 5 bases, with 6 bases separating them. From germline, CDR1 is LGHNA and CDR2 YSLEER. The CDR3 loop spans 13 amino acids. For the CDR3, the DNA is TGCGCCAGCAGCCAAGAGAGTCTAGATACGCAGTATTTT. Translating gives CASSQESLDTQYF.

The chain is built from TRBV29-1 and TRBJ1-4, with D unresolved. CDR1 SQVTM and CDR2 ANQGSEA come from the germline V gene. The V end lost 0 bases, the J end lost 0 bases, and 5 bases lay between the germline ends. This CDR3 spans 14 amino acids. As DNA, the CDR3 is TGCAGCGTTGAAGACAGCGCAACTAATGAAAAACTGTTTTTT. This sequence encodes CSVEDSATNEKLFF.

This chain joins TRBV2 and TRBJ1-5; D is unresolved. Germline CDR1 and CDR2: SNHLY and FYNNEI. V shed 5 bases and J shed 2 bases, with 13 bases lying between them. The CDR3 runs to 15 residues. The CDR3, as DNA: TGTGCCAGCAGTCTGTCCGGCCAGGGCAATCAGCCCCAGCATTTT. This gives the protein CASSLSGQGNQPQHF.